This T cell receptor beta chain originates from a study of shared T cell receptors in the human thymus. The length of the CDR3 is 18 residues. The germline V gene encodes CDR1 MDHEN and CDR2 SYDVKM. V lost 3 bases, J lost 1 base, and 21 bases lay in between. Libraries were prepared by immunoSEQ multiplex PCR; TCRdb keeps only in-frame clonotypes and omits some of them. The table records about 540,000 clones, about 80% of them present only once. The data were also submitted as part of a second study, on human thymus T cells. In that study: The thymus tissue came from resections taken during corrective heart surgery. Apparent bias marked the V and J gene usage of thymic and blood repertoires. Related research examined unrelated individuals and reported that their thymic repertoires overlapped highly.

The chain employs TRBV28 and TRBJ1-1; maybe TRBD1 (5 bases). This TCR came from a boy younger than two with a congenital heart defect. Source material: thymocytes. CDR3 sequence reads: CASSLDVHQTVENTEAFF. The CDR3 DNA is TGTGCCAGCAGTTTGGACGTACATCAGACAGTAGAGAACACTGAAGCTTTCTTT.